The clone carrying this T cell receptor beta chain was counted a few times. Its antigen remains unidentified. This sample stems from a study of T-cell memory formation after mild COVID-19. The overall study: There were largely donor-specific TCR clusters.

Amplification by 5'RACE using constant-segment primers produced TCR alpha and TCR beta cDNA libraries that carried sample barcodes and UMIs. MiXCR was run by TCRdb on the 5' RACE reads, yielding one entry per CDR3 protein. Of 150,000 to 200,000 distinct CDR3 sequences listed, around a third are singletons. The CDR3 is 15 residues long. Germline V gives CDR1 SEHNR, CDR2 FQNEAQ (reference sequence). J was trimmed by 9 bases and V by 1 base; bases with no gene match: 4. The study, taken as a whole, reports: Confirmation was lacking for SARS-CoV-2 specificity of second-wave clones that peaked on day 37. A balance of CD4 and CD8 characterized clones contracting day 15 to 85, whereas later expanders leaned CD4+.

The sequence derives from an adult woman who had mild COVID-19 (a few samples of this study predate the infection). Cell type and time point are not known. The chain carries TRBV7-9 and TRBJ1-6, with 9 bases identical to TRBD1. The sample taken for sequencing was PBMCs or a T cell subset sorted from them (not recorded which). In DNA, the CDR3 is TGTGCCAGCAGCTTAGGGAGACAGGGGGTTTCACCCCTCCACTTT. Its protein product is CASSLGRQGVSPLHF.